The T cell receptor beta chain described here comes from a study of CD8+CD57+ T cells in acquired aplastic anemia. Previously, flow cytometry had revealed CD8+CD57+ cell expansion in the patients chosen for sequencing. TCR beta VDJ and CDR3 profiling used genomic DNA as template. TCRdb re-called the reads with MiXCR, one entry per CDR3 protein. The sample lists 150,000 to 200,000 distinct CDR3 sequences, roughly 48% seen once, with around 1% in the top ten. The TCR comes from a human donor with aplastic anemia. Sequencing was performed on sorted CD4+, CD8+, or CD8+CD57+ T cells (not recorded which) from PBMCs.

The chain's CDR3 is CATSSRDRGPPGANVLTF. The DNA of the CDR3 is TGTGCCACCAGCAGTAGGGACAGGGGGCCGCCTGGGGCCAACGTCCTGACTTTC. The chain combines TRBV15 with TRBJ2-6; 12 bases line up with TRBD1. V dropped 3 bases and J dropped 2; count of bases not matched to a gene: 5. The CDR3 loop spans 18 amino acids. CDR1 and CDR2 (germline): LNHNV, YYDKDF (reference sequence). Full variable domain (remainder filled in from reference TRBV15 and TRBJ2-6): DAMVIQNPRYQVTQFGKPVTLSCSQTLNHNVMYWYQQKSSQAPKLLFHYYDKDFNNEADTPDNFQSRRPNTSFCFLDIRSPGLGDTAMYLCATSSRDRGPPGANVLTFGAGSRLTVL.